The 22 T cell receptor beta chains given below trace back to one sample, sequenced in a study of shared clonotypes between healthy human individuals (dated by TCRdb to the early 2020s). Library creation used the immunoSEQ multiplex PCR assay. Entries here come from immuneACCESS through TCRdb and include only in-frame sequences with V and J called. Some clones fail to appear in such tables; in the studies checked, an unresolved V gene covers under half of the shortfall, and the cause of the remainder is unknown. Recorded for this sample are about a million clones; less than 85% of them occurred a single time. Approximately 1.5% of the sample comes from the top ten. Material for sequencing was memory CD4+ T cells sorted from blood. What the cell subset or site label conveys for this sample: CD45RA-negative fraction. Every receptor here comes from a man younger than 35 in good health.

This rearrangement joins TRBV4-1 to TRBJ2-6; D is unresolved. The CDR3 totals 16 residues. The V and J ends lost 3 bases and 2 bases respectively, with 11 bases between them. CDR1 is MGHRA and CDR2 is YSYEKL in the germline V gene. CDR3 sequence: CASSHHFIPGANVLTF. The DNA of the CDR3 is TGCGCCAGCAGCCATCATTTTATTCCTGGGGCCAACGTCCTGACTTTC.

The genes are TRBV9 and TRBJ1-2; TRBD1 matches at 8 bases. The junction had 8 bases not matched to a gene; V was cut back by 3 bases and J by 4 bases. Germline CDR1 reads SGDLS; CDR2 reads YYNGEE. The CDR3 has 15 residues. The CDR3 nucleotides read TGTGCCAGCAGCGCTGGACAGGGAAAAAGCTATGGCTACACCTTC. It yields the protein CASSAGQGKSYGYTF.

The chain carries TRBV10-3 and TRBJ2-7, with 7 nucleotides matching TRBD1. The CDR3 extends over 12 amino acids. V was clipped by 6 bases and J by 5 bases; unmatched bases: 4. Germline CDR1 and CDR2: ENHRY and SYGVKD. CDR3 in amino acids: CAIRTGVNEQYF. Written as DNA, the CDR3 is TGTGCCATCAGAACAGGGGTAAACGAGCAGTACTTC.

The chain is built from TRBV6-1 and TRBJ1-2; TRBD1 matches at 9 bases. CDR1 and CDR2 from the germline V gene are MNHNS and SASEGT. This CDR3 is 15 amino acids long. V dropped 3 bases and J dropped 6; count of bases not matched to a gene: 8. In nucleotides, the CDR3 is TGTGCCAGCAGTGACTGGGACAGGGTCCGCAATGGCTACACCTTC. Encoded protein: CASSDWDRVRNGYTF.

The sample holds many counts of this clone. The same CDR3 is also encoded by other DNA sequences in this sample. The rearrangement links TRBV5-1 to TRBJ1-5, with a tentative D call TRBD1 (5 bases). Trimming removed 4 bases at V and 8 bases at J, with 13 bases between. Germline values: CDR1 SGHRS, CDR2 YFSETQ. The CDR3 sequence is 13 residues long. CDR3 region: CASSHIQGEPQHF. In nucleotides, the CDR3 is TGCGCCAGCAGCCACATCCAGGGAGAGCCCCAGCATTTT.

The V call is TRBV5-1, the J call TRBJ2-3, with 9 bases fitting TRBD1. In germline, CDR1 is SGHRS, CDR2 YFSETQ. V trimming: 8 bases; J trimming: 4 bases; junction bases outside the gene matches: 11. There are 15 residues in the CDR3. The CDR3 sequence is CASFRGQGVSDTQYF. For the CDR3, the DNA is TGCGCCAGTTTCCGGGGACAGGGAGTTTCAGATACGCAGTATTTT.

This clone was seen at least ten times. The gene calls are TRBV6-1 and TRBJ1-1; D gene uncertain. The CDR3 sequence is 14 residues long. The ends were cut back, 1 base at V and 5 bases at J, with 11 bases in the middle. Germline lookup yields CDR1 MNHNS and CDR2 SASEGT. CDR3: CASSEDYGSTEAFF. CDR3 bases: TGTGCCAGCAGTGAAGATTACGGGAGTACTGAAGCTTTCTTT.

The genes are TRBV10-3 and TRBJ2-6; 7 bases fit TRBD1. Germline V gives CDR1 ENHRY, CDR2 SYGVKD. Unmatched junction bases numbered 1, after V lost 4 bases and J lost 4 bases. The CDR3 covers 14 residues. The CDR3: CAISAGGGANVLTF. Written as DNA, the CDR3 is TGTGCCATCAGTGCAGGGGGAGGGGCCAACGTCCTGACTTTC.

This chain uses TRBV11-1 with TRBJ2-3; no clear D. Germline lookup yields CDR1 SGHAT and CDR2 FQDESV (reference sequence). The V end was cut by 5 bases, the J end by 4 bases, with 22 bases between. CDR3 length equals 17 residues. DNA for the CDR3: TGTGCCAGCAGCCCCCTCGGGTTTTCTCTCCGTTCAGATACGCAGTATTTT. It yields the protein CASSPLGFSLRSDTQYF. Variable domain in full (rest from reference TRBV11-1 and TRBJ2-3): EAEVAQSPRYKITEKSQAVAFWCDPISGHATLYWYRQILGQGPELLVQFQDESVVDDSQLPKDRFSAERLKGVDSTLKIQPAELGDSAMYLCASSPLGFSLRSDTQYFGPGTRLTVL.

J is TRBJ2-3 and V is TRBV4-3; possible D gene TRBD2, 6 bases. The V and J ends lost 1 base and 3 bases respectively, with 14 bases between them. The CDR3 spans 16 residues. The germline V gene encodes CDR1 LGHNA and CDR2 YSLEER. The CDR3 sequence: CASSQARVAETDTQYF. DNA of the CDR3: TGCGCCAGCAGCCAAGCGAGGGTAGCGGAGACAGATACGCAGTATTTT.

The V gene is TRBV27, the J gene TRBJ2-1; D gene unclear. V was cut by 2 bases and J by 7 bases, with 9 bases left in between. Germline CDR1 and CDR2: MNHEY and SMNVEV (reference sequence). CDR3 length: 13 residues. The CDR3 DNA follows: TGTGCCAGCAGTTTAAAGGATCGGAATGAGCAGTTCTTC. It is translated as CASSLKDRNEQFF.

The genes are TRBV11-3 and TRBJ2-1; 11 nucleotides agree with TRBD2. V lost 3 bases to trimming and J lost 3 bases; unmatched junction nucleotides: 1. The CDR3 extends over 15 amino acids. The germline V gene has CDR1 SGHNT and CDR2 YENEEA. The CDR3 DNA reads TGTGCCAGCAGCTTTGGGACTAGCGGCTACAATGAGCAGTTCTTC. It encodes CASSFGTSGYNEQFF. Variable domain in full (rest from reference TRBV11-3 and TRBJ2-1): EAGVVQSPRYKIIEKKQPVAFWCNPISGHNTLYWYLQNLGQGPELLIRYENEEAVDDSQLPKDRFSAERLKGVDSTLKIQPAELGDSAVYLCASSFGTSGYNEQFFGPGTRLTVL.

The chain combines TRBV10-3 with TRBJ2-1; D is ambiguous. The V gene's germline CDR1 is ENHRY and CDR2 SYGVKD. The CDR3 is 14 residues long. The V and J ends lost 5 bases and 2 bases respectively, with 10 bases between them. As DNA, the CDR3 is TGTGCCATCAGTCTAGACCCTACCTACAATGAGCAGTTCTTC. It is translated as CAISLDPTYNEQFF.

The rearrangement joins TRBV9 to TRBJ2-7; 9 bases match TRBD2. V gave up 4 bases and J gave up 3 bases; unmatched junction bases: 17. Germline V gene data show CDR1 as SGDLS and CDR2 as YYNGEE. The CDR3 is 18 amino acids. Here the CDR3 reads CASSPGASGDLKHYEQYF. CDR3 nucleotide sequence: TGTGCCAGCAGCCCGGGGGCTAGCGGGGACCTTAAGCACTACGAGCAGTACTTC. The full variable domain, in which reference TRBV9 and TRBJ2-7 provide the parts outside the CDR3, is DSGVTQTPKHLITATGQRVTLRCSPRSGDLSVYWYQQSLDQGLQFLIQYYNGEERAKGNILERFSAQQFPDLHSELNLSSLELGDSALYFCASSPGASGDLKHYEQYFGPGTRLTVT.

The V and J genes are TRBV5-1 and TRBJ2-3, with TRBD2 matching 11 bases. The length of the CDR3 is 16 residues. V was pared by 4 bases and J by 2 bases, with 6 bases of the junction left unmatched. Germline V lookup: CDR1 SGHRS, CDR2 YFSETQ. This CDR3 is CASSLGTSGVTDTQYF. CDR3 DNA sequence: TGCGCCAGCAGCCTCGGGACTAGCGGAGTCACAGATACGCAGTATTTT.

The CDR3 spells CASSRDGDKTGNTIYF. The CDR3 region has the DNA TGTGCCAGCAGCCGGGACGGGGACAAGACTGGAAACACCATATATTTT. The chain has TRBV4-2 and TRBJ1-3; tentatively, D is TRBD1 (6 bases). Germline V gene sequence: CDR1 LGHNA, CDR2 YNFKEQ. The V end lost 4 bases, the J end lost 2 bases, and 15 bases lay between the germline ends. This CDR3 spans 16 amino acids.

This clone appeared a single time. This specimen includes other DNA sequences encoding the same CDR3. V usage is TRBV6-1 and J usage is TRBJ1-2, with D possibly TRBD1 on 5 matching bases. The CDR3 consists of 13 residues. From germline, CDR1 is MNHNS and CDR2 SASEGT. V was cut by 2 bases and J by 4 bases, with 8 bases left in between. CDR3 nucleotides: TGTGCCAGCAGTGAAAGGGGCACCTATGGCTACACCTTC. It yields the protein CASSERGTYGYTF.

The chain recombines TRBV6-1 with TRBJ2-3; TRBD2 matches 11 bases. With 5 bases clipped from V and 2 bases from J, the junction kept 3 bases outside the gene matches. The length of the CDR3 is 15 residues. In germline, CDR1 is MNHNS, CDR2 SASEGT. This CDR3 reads CASSLAGGLTDTQYF. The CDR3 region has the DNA TGTGCCAGCAGTTTAGCGGGGGGGCTCACAGATACGCAGTATTTT.

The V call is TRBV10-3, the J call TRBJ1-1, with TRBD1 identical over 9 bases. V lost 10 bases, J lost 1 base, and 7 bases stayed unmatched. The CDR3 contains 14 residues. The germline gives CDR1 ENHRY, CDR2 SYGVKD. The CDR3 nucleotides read TGTGCCACTACCAGGGACAGGGAGAACACTGAAGCTTTCTTT. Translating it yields CATTRDRENTEAFF.

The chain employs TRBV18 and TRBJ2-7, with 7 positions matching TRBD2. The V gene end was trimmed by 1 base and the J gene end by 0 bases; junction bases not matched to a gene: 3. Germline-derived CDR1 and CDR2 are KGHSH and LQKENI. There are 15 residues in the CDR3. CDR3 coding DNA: TGTGCCAGCTCACCACTTTCGGGAGGCTCCTACGAGCAGTACTTC. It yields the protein CASSPLSGGSYEQYF.

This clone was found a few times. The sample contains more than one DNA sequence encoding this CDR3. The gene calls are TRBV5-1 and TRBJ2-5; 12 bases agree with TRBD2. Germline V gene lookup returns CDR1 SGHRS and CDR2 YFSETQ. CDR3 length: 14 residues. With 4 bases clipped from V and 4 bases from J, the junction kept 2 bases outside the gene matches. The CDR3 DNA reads TGCGCCAGCAGCGCGGGACTAGCGGGAGAGACCCAGTACTTC. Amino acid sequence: CASSAGLAGETQYF.

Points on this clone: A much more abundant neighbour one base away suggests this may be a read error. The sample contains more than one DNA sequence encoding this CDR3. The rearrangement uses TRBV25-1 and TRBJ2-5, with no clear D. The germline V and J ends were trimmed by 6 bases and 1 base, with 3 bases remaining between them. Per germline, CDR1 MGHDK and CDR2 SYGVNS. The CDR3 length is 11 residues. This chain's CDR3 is CASSPQETQYF. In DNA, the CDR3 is TGTGCCAGCAGCCCCCAAGAGACCCAGTACTTC.